The 3 T cell receptor beta chains given below trace back to one sample, sequenced in a study of tumor-infiltrating lymphocytes in primary liver carcinoma. With a constant-region primer, TCR beta cDNA was made from about 0.5 ug of total RNA. Three rounds of nested multiplex PCR with slightly modified ARM-PCR produced TCR beta libraries. The two initial PCR rounds, approximately 10 cycles each, used TRBV1-TRBV30 forward and C-beta reverse primers. MiXCR, run by TCRdb on the multiplex PCR reads, gives a single entry per CDR3 protein. Here the sample spans about 99,000 distinct CDR3 sequences, approximately 68% being singletons. Extraction of RNA together with DNA used about 17-31 mg of unsorted bulk tissue. Sequencing was done on a sample of liver tumor tissue from sampling region 5. Subset noted: tumor region T5, tumor centre. The receptors derive from a woman aged 55-69 years with primary liver carcinoma and hepatitis B virus infection.

This clonotype was detected only once. A read error may produce the germline difference seen at one junction end. V and J are TRBV6-1 and TRBJ2-6; TRBD2 aligns across 15 bases. CDR1 MNHNS and CDR2 SASEGT come from the germline V gene. CDR3 size: 15 residues. The CDR3 sequence is CASSGTSGGVNDLTF. CDR3 nucleotide sequence: TGTGCCAGCAGTGGGACTAGCGGGGGGGTCAACGACCTGACTTTC.

Turning to this clonotype: One junction end does not reproduce the germline sequence, and a read error may be involved. The chain is built from TRBV5-1 and TRBJ1-2; TRBD1 matches 7 bases. Germline V lookup: CDR1 SGHRS, CDR2 YFSETQ. There are 15 residues in the CDR3. The CDR3 bases are TGCACCAGCAGCCCCACCAGGGGGGCTGGCTATGGCTACACCTTC. This translates into CTSSPTRGAGYGYTF. The entire variable domain, with the rest obtained from reference TRBV5-1 and TRBJ1-2, is as follows: KAGVTQTPRYLIKTRGQQVTLSCSPISGHRSVSWYQQTPGQGLQFLFEYFSETQRNKGNFPGRFSGRQFSNSRSEMNVSTLELGDSALYLCTSSPTRGAGYGYTFGSGTRLTVV.

A note on this clonotype: Possible read error: a much larger clone is one base away. This chain connects TRBV14 to TRBJ1-2; D not resolved. This CDR3 comprises 14 residues. The V end lost 0 bases, the J end lost 8 bases, and 13 bases lay between the germline ends. Looked up from germline, CDR1 is SGHDN and CDR2 is FVKESK. The CDR3 coding sequence is TGTGCCAGCAGCCAAGATGGAGTGCCCCAGGGCTACACCTTC. Protein product: CASSQDGVPQGYTF.